This paragraph covers one T cell receptor (beta chain) sequence. The antigen remains unidentified. RNA, once extracted, was reverse transcribed into cDNA for use as the sequencing template. Repertoires were generated with immunoSEQ multiplex PCR, while TCRdb's copy carries only in-frame clones and drops some. Of fewer than 250,000 clones listed, 50% to 60% were seen once; the top ten hold 0.65% to 0.7%. The data originate from a study of CD8+ T cells in alopecia areata. At the level of the study: Treated patients swallowed 5 to 10 mg of oral tofacitinib twice daily.

Sample treatment: oral pan-JAK inhibitor, 5-10 mg twice daily. The CDR3 sequence is 14 residues long. The V and J ends lost 4 bases and 7 bases respectively, with 19 bases between them. Germline V gene data show CDR1 as GTSNPN and CDR2 as SVGIG (reference sequence). The study's findings and limits: A great number of expanded lesional clones endured in scalp and blood during tofacitinib. Among the 100 top clones, expanded CD8+ clones, like scalp clonality, were significantly decreased by tofacitinib.

The clonotype comes from a human donor with alopecia areata. The specimen comprised CD4+ T cells sorted from blood, sampled at week 4, from a patient treated with tofacitinib. The chain has TRBV30 and TRBJ2-5; a possible D gene is TRBD2 (6 bases). The DNA of the CDR3 is TGTGCCTGGACCGCTTCCGGGACTTTGGGGACCCAGTACTTC. Its translation is CAWTASGTLGTQYF.